Listed below are T cell receptor beta chains from one sample, sequenced in a study of OX40 agonist ivuxolimab in advanced cancers. The table came from immunoSEQ multiplex PCR; TCRdb's copy has only in-frame clones and leaves some out. The table includes around 46,000 clones, 80% to 90% detected once. This sample comprised CD4+ or CD8+ T cells sorted from blood, obtained in a trial of the OX40 agonist ivuxolimab. The receptors stem from an adult with an advanced solid tumor such as melanoma, head and neck, liver or kidney cancer. The conserved cysteine and the conserved F or W are not part of the CDR3 here. The order of the fields is D gene, V gene, CDR3 protein. D genes are given only for firm matches.

D gene: TRBD1; V gene: TRBV9; CDR3 protein: ASSSGQGNTEAF
D gene: .; V gene: TRBV19; CDR3 protein: ASSTVPYEQY
D gene: TRBD2; V gene: TRBV29-1; CDR3 protein: SVKYAGGYNEQF
D gene: TRBD2; V gene: TRBV19; CDR3 protein: ASSLRPSGAGGYNEQF
D gene: .; V gene: TRBV4-1; CDR3 protein: ASSQSGTEAF
D gene: .; V gene: TRBV5-4; CDR3 protein: ASSRGNEYEQY
D gene: TRBD2; V gene: TRBV29-1; CDR3 protein: SVAGGSNYEQY
D gene: .; V gene: TRBV15; CDR3 protein: ATSRDRGGGVDTQY
D gene: .; V gene: TRBV27; CDR3 protein: ASSLSTYNEQF
D gene: TRBD2; V gene: TRBV5-4; CDR3 protein: ASSSPSGSGADTQY
D gene: TRBD1; V gene: TRBV7-3; CDR3 protein: ASSRTGGFTGELF
D gene: TRBD2; V gene: TRBV13; CDR3 protein: ASRGRLAGEPTDTQY
D gene: TRBD2; V gene: TRBV7-6; CDR3 protein: ASSLLAGGYNEQF
D gene: .; V gene: TRBV6-5; CDR3 protein: ASSWTANEKLF
D gene: .; V gene: TRBV5-6; CDR3 protein: ASSAGFRGVGTEAF
D gene: TRBD1; V gene: TRBV4-3; CDR3 protein: ASSQDHGTGLWDEQF
D gene: .; V gene: TRBV11-2; CDR3 protein: ASSLAGASTDTQY
D gene: .; V gene: TRBV5-8; CDR3 protein: ANRGGRGYNEQF
D gene: .; V gene: TRBV4-2; CDR3 protein: ASSQDLRAGTEAF
D gene: TRBD1; V gene: TRBV18; CDR3 protein: ASSRPGQGEETQY
D gene: .; V gene: TRBV11-2; CDR3 protein: ASTLGSGARETQY
D gene: .; V gene: TRBV10-3; CDR3 protein: AISEVGRSEAF
D gene: .; V gene: TRBV15; CDR3 protein: ATSARQRADEQY
D gene: .; V gene: TRBV4-1; CDR3 protein: ASSQRQYSNQPQH
D gene: TRBD2; V gene: TRBV11-2; CDR3 protein: ASSLTSGGAKVKETQY
D gene: .; V gene: TRBV5-4; CDR3 protein: ASSSTYEQY
D gene: .; V gene: TRBV29-1; CDR3 protein: SVERQGSYGELF
D gene: .; V gene: TRBV28; CDR3 protein: ASSFIEGEQY
D gene: .; V gene: TRBV10-2; CDR3 protein: ASSESISQETQY
D gene: TRBD1; V gene: TRBV28; CDR3 protein: ASSLMPRQGGGNTIY
D gene: .; V gene: TRBV4-1; CDR3 protein: ASSQAGTSTYEQY
D gene: .; V gene: TRBV5-1; CDR3 protein: ASSATLTPSPLYLYT
D gene: .; V gene: TRBV4-2; CDR3 protein: ASSQDLENIQY
D gene: .; V gene: TRBV27; CDR3 protein: ASSPGHNTGELF
D gene: TRBD1; V gene: TRBV12-5; CDR3 protein: ASGFARDSFNEKLF
D gene: .; V gene: TRBV7-9; CDR3 protein: ASSLLSQASNEQF
D gene: .; V gene: TRBV7-2; CDR3 protein: ASSLGRTINEKLF
D gene: TRBD2; V gene: TRBV13; CDR3 protein: ASSLGLAGAWSTDTQY
D gene: .; V gene: TRBV21-1; CDR3 protein: ASSKVSPQEGDNEQF
D gene: .; V gene: TRBV6-5; CDR3 protein: ASSYTRGPSNQPQH
D gene: TRBD1; V gene: TRBV4-3; CDR3 protein: ASSQVWTGRTDTQY
D gene: .; V gene: TRBV30; CDR3 protein: AWSGGDTQY
D gene: TRBD1; V gene: TRBV5-4; CDR3 protein: ASSLRTGGYNEQF
D gene: .; V gene: TRBV7-9; CDR3 protein: ASSLSIEKLF
D gene: .; V gene: TRBV6-4; CDR3 protein: ASSEDSSNYGYT
D gene: .; V gene: TRBV5-4; CDR3 protein: ASSSTGSNYGYT
D gene: TRBD2; V gene: TRBV14; CDR3 protein: ASSPRLAGGTDTQY
D gene: .; V gene: TRBV13; CDR3 protein: ASRLGNEQF
D gene: .; V gene: TRBV19; CDR3 protein: ASSRSSNQPQH
D gene: .; V gene: TRBV11-1; CDR3 protein: ASSAQENGYT